A single sample gave rise to the 22 T cell receptor beta chains below, sequenced in a study of response to subunit inactivated influenza vaccine. TCRdb re-called the RT-PCR reads with MiXCR, one entry per CDR3 protein. The table shows more than 450,000 distinct CDR3 sequences, with about 7.6% occurring only once. This material consisted of PBMCs from blood, taken 23 months after vaccination. These receptors were taken from a man aged 45 to 70 who received an inactivated influenza vaccine.

This clonotype was seen a handful of times. V usage is TRBV5-1 and J usage is TRBJ1-1, with 11 bases matching TRBD1. The CDR3 length is 15 residues. Losses at the gene ends were 4 bases for V and 5 bases for J; bases not matched to a gene: 7. Germline CDR1 and CDR2: SGHRS and YFSETQ. CDR3 protein: CASSPQDRGPTEAFF. As DNA, the CDR3 is TGCGCCAGCAGCCCCCAGGACAGGGGGCCGACTGAAGCTTTCTTT. The full variable domain, with the rest looked up from reference TRBV5-1 and TRBJ1-1, is KAGVTQTPRYLIKTRGQQVTLSCSPISGHRSVSWYQQTPGQGLQFLFEYFSETQRNKGNFPGRFSGRQFSNSRSEMNVSTLELGDSALYLCASSPQDRGPTEAFFGQGTRLTVV.

V is TRBV5-1 and J is TRBJ2-7; weak D call: TRBD2 (6 bases). V lost 0 bases and J lost 2, with 12 bases in between. CDR1 is SGHRS, CDR2 YFSETQ, per germline. The CDR3 has 15 amino acids. The CDR3 spells CASSLASSVPYEQYF. Here the CDR3 DNA reads TGCGCCAGCAGCTTGGCGTCTAGCGTACCCTACGAGCAGTACTTC.

J is TRBJ2-7 and V is TRBV5-1; 8 bases agree with TRBD1. V lost 3 bases to trimming and J lost 1 base; unmatched junction nucleotides: 9. Germline CDR1 SGHRS, CDR2 YFSETQ. The CDR3 has 16 amino acids. DNA for the CDR3: TGCGCCAGCAGCTACTCTCCGGGACAGGTATCCTACGAGCAGTACTTC. Translation gives CASSYSPGQVSYEQYF.

This clonotype came up a few times. The chain joins TRBV20-1 to TRBJ2-4; D is unclear. The CDR3 is 12 residues long. V was cut by 0 bases and J by 15 bases, with 15 bases left in between. Germline V gene lookup returns CDR1 DFQATT and CDR2 SNEGSKA (reference sequence). CDR3 sequence: CSARDLTEVLYF. The CDR3 DNA follows: TGCAGTGCTAGAGATCTAACAGAGGTTCTGTACTTC.

The chain is built from TRBV12-5 and TRBJ2-5; 7 bases are shared with TRBD2. Trimming cost V 6 bases and J 10 bases; bases outside gene matches: 14. The germline CDR1 and CDR2 sequences are LGHNT and FRNRAP. The CDR3 has 14 residues. CDR3 sequence (DNA): TGTGCTAGTGGACAAAGCAACAGCGGGACGGACCAGTACTTC. It yields the protein CASGQSNSGTDQYF.

This clonotype was counted many times. The chain's CDR3 is CASSTLSYREQYF. DNA of the CDR3: TGTGCCAGCAGTACTCTAAGTTATCGGGAGCAGTACTTC. V usage is TRBV7-2 and J usage is TRBJ2-7; D is uncertain. There are 13 residues in the CDR3. Germline loops: CDR1 SGHTA, CDR2 FQGNSA. V was cut by 6 bases and J by 7 bases, with 16 bases left in between.

This clonotype was observed a few times. The rearrangement joins TRBV12-3 or TRBV12-4 to TRBJ1-5; D not resolved. This CDR3 is 15 amino acids long. The V and J ends lost 2 bases and 2 bases respectively, with 10 bases between them. In DNA form, the CDR3 reads TGTGCCAGCAGTTTAAATGTAGAACGCAATCAGCCCCAGCATTTT. Encoded protein: CASSLNVERNQPQHF.

This clonotype was counted a few times. The gene calls are TRBV4-2 and TRBJ1-2, with 7 positions matching TRBD1. There are 11 residues in the CDR3. After removal of 10 bases from V and 5 bases from J, the junction contained 4 bases not matched to a gene. Germline values: CDR1 LGHNA, CDR2 YNFKEQ. CDR3: CATRQGYGYTF. CDR3 DNA sequence: TGTGCCACCCGACAGGGATATGGCTACACCTTC.

This clonotype was picked up a small number of times. This chain connects TRBV5-1 to TRBJ2-3; a possible D gene is TRBD2 (7 bases). The germline CDR1 and CDR2 sequences are SGHRS and YFSETQ. This CDR3 has 14 residues. V was pared by 3 bases and J by 2 bases, with 10 bases between. CDR3 bases: TGCGCCAGCAGCTCACGGGGGGCCACAGATACGCAGTATTTT. Its protein is CASSSRGATDTQYF.

This clonotype appeared many times. This chain connects TRBV7-9 to TRBJ1-4; tentative D call: TRBD1 (6 bases). The germline CDR1 and CDR2 sequences are SEHNR and FQNEAQ (reference sequence). V lost 2 bases to trimming and J lost 1 base, with 11 bases between them. This CDR3 spans 16 amino acids. CDR3 coding DNA: TGTGCCAGCAGCTTATGGGGGGCGGAAACTAATGAAAAACTGTTTTTT. This encodes CASSLWGAETNEKLFF.

The rearrangement uses TRBV20-1 and TRBJ1-5, with 8 bases that match TRBD1. The CDR3 consists of 17 residues. J was trimmed by 0 bases and V by 0 bases; bases with no gene match: 7. Germline V gene data show CDR1 as DFQATT and CDR2 as SNEGSKA (reference sequence). The CDR3 region is CSAREKDREYSNQPQHF. The CDR3 DNA is TGCAGTGCTAGAGAGAAGGACAGGGAGTATAGCAATCAGCCCCAGCATTTT.

The V and J genes are TRBV15 and TRBJ1-1, with D maybe TRBD1 (6 bases). V was trimmed by 0 bases and J by 7 bases, leaving 15 bases between them. Germline CDR1 LNHNV, CDR2 YYDKDF (reference sequence). There are 15 residues in the CDR3. This CDR3 reads CATSRDKGVSREAFF. CDR3 DNA sequence: TGTGCCACCAGCAGAGATAAGGGGGTCTCACGTGAAGCTTTCTTT.

This clonotype appeared many times. The chain links TRBV18 to TRBJ2-7; D remains unclear. Germline V gene data show CDR1 as KGHSH and CDR2 as LQKENI. This CDR3 is 15 amino acids long. V was trimmed by 0 bases and J by 0 bases, leaving 9 bases between them. Here the CDR3 reads CASSPPGLYSYEQYF. DNA for the CDR3: TGTGCCAGCTCACCACCAGGGTTGTACTCCTACGAGCAGTACTTC.

This clonotype was picked up many times. V and J are TRBV7-9 and TRBJ2-7; the D gene could be TRBD1 or TRBD2 (5 bases each). CDR3 length: 14 residues. V lost 6 bases and J lost 2, with 14 bases in between. Germline-derived CDR1 and CDR2 are SEHNR and FQNEAQ (reference sequence). In DNA, the CDR3 is TGTGCCAGCAGAAACAGTGAGGGGACCTACGAGCAGTACTTC. Its translation: CASRNSEGTYEQYF.

Only a few counts were recorded for this clonotype. The genes are TRBV24-1 and TRBJ2-5; possibly TRBD2 for D (5 bases). Germline CDR1 reads KGHDR; CDR2 reads SFDVKD. The V gene lost 4 bases and the J gene lost 3 bases, with 20 bases spanning the gap. The CDR3 sequence is 17 residues long. CDR3 protein: CATSDPSARAGEETQYF. CDR3 coding DNA: TGTGCCACCAGTGACCCCTCCGCGAGGGCCGGGGAAGAGACCCAGTACTTC.

In its sample, this clonotype was seen many times. The chain recombines TRBV7-2 with TRBJ2-5; D may match TRBD1 or TRBD2 (5 bases each). Germline V gene data show CDR1 as SGHTA and CDR2 as FQGNSA. The CDR3 consists of 15 residues. Trimming removed 1 base from V and 4 bases from J, with 13 bases in between. CDR3 residues: CASSLGGGFSETQYF. CDR3 DNA: TGTGCCAGCAGCTTAGGTGGGGGTTTTTCAGAGACCCAGTACTTC.

V and J are TRBV27 and TRBJ2-5, with D maybe TRBD1 (7 bases). V lost 5 bases to trimming and J lost 6 bases, with 16 bases between them. CDR1 and CDR2 from the germline V gene are MNHEY and SMNVEV (reference sequence). There are 14 residues in the CDR3. CDR3 residues: CASSLLEGAKTQYF. Here the CDR3 DNA reads TGTGCCAGCAGTCTCCTGGAGGGGGCAAAGACCCAGTACTTC.

The gene calls are TRBV5-1 and TRBJ1-2, with D hard to call. Germline V gene lookup returns CDR1 SGHRS and CDR2 YFSETQ. V lost 5 bases and J 5 bases, leaving 19 bases between the germline ends. CDR3 length: 15 amino acids. The CDR3: CASSTSLGLPYGYTF. DNA of the CDR3: TGCGCCAGCAGTACTTCTTTGGGCCTACCGTATGGCTACACCTTC.

J is TRBJ2-2 and V is TRBV9, with D uncertain. Germline-derived CDR1 and CDR2 are SGDLS and YYNGEE. The CDR3 totals 15 residues. The V end lost 1 base, the J end lost 1 base, and 8 bases lay between the germline ends. The CDR3 loop reads CASSVTTVNTGELFF. In nucleotides, the CDR3 is TGTGCCAGCAGCGTAACGACGGTGAACACCGGGGAGCTGTTTTTT.

This chain links TRBV28 with TRBJ2-6; maybe TRBD2 (5 bases). Germline V CDR1 and CDR2: MDHEN, SYDVKM. The ends were cut back, 6 bases at V and 0 bases at J, with 9 bases in the middle. The CDR3 consists of 15 residues. CDR3 in DNA: TGTGCCAGCAGGGGAGAAATCTCTGGGGCCAACGTCCTGACTTTC. It codes for CASRGEISGANVLTF.

Only a few counts were recorded for this clonotype. The rearrangement uses TRBV20-1 and TRBJ2-5, with a possible D match to TRBD1 (6 bases). CDR1 is DFQATT, CDR2 SNEGSKA, per germline (reference sequence). V lost 2 bases and J 1 base, leaving 8 bases between the germline ends. The CDR3 sequence is 13 residues long. Here the CDR3 DNA reads TGCAGTGCTAGAAGGGACACCCAAGAGACCCAGTACTTC. It encodes CSARRDTQETQYF.

The chain links TRBV5-1 to TRBJ1-6; the D is unclear. This CDR3 is built from 13 residues. V was cut by 5 bases and J by 8 bases, with 11 bases left in between. CDR1 and CDR2 from the germline V gene are SGHRS and YFSETQ. The CDR3 nucleotides read TGCGCCAGCAGGGCGGCGGTAGATTCACCCCTCCACTTT. This codes for CASRAAVDSPLHF.